This TCR beta chain was sequenced in a study of shared clonotypes between healthy human individuals. Notes on the study in general: Clonotype sharing among the donors was expected to vary with sequencing depth. The sharing of 5% to 6.5% of naive CD4 clonotypes was seen across several donors.

Donors were healthy HIV-negative adults without recent acute infections or vaccinations. About this clone: Its antigen is unidentified.

The genomic DNA of each subset was split evenly across several immunoSEQ plates. Some clones are missing from TCRdb's copy, which holds only in-frame ones; the method was immunoSEQ multiplex PCR. Of some 2 million clones listed, 85% to 95% are singletons. With 6 bases removed from V and 0 bases from J, the gap between germline ends came to 8 bases. Looked up from germline, CDR1 is LNHDA and CDR2 is SQIVND (reference sequence). The CDR3 sequence is 14 residues long. The sample was naive CD4+ T cells sorted from blood. Subset noted: CD45RA+ positively selected. The chain employs TRBV19 and TRBJ2-2; the D gene could be TRBD1 or TRBD2 (5 bases each). The origin of this receptor is a man younger than 35 in good health. CDR3 DNA sequence: TGTGCCAGTAGCCGGGACCCGAACACCGGGGAGCTGTTTTTT. It encodes CASSRDPNTGELFF.